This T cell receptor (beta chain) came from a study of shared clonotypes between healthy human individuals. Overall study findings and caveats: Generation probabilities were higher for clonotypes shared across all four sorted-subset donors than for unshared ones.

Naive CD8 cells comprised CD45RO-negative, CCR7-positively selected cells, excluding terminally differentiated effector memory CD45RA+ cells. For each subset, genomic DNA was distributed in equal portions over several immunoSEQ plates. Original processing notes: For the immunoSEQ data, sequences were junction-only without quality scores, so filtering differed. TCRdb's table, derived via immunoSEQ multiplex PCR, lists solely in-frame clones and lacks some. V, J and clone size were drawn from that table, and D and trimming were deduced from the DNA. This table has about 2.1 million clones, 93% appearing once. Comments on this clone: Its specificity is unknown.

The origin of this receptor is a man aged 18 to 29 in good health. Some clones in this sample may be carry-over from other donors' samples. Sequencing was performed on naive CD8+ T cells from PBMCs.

CDR3: CASRTTRSTDTQYF. CDR3 nucleotides: TGTGCCAGCAGGACGACTAGGAGCACAGATACGCAGTATTTT. The chain carries TRBV6-5 and TRBJ2-3; D is perhaps TRBD2 (6 bases). V was pared by 6 bases and J by 0 bases, with 10 bases between. Germline V gene lookup returns CDR1 MNHEY and CDR2 SVGAGI. The CDR3 sequence is 14 residues long.